Below are 19 T cell receptor beta chains sequenced from a single sample in a study of blood T cell repertoires in COVID-19. This table comes from immunoSEQ multiplex PCR, and its TCRdb copy is limited to in-frame clones, with some not included. The profile shows roughly 160,000 clones, under 85% of them singletons. Source material: PBMCs or T cells enriched from blood (not recorded which). The receptor set was obtained from a man aged 45-60 years who had recovered from COVID-19.

The V call is TRBV2, the J call TRBJ2-7; 7 bases agree with TRBD1. Germline loops: CDR1 SNHLY, CDR2 FYNNEI. The J segment lost 3 bases and the V segment lost 6 bases, leaving 5 bases of the junction unmatched. CDR3 length: 13 amino acids. The CDR3 loop reads CASRQGPDYEQYF. The CDR3 DNA reads as TGTGCCAGCAGACAGGGGCCGGACTACGAGCAGTACTTC.

This clone came up once. The chain has TRBV11-1 and TRBJ2-1; possible D gene TRBD2, 6 bases. The CDR3 spans 15 residues. V shed 3 bases and J shed 2 bases, with 11 bases lying between them. Germline assignment: CDR1 SGHAT and CDR2 FQDESV (reference sequence). DNA for the CDR3: TGTGCCAGCAGCTTCGAGGGAGGCCCCTACAATGAGCAGTTCTTC. Its protein is CASSFEGGPYNEQFF. The full variable domain, with the rest looked up from reference TRBV11-1 and TRBJ2-1, is EAEVAQSPRYKITEKSQAVAFWCDPISGHATLYWYRQILGQGPELLVQFQDESVVDDSQLPKDRFSAERLKGVDSTLKIQPAELGDSAMYLCASSFEGGPYNEQFFGPGTRLTVL.

This clone was detected ten times or more. This sequence joins TRBV19 and TRBJ1-1, with D possibly matching TRBD1 (5 bases). CDR1 is LNHDA and CDR2 is SQIVND in the germline V gene (reference sequence). V dropped 5 bases and J dropped 2 bases, with 15 bases sitting between them. The CDR3 has 15 amino acids. CDR3 protein: CASSHGQITNTEAFF. DNA of the CDR3: TGTGCCAGTAGTCATGGACAAATTACAAACACTGAAGCTTTCTTT.

The chain employs TRBV3-1 (or the pseudogene TRBV3-2) and TRBJ1-1; D call uncertain. Trimming pared 1 base from V and 4 bases from J, leaving 10 bases between. The CDR3 runs to 14 residues. The germline V gene has CDR1 LGHDT and CDR2 YNNKEL (reference sequence). The CDR3 protein is CASSQGQVSTEAFF. Here the CDR3 DNA reads TGTGCCAGCAGCCAAGGGCAGGTGAGCACTGAAGCTTTCTTT.

V and J are TRBV7-2 and TRBJ1-5, with D perhaps matching TRBD1 (6 bases). Germline V gives CDR1 SGHTA, CDR2 FQGNSA. The CDR3 has 14 amino acids. Trimming cost V 2 bases and J 5 bases, with 10 bases left between them. This chain's CDR3 is CASSLMGADQPQHF. The CDR3 DNA follows: TGTGCCAGCAGCTTAATGGGGGCTGATCAGCCCCAGCATTTT. The entire variable domain, with the rest obtained from reference TRBV7-2 and TRBJ1-5, is as follows: GAGVSQSPSNKVTEKGKDVELRCDPISGHTALYWYRQSLGQGLEFLIYFQGNSAPDKSGLPSDRFSAERTGGSVSTLTIQRTQQEDSAVYLCASSLMGADQPQHFGDGTRLSIL.

In nucleotides, the CDR3 is TGCGCCAGCAGCTTGAGGGGCAGGGAGGTGAGGACTGAAGCTTTCTTT. Its protein product is CASSLRGREVRTEAFF. V usage is TRBV5-1 and J usage is TRBJ1-1; D is perhaps TRBD1 (5 bases). This CDR3 is built from 16 residues. CDR1 is SGHRS and CDR2 is YFSETQ in the germline V gene. The V gene lost 1 base and the J gene lost 5 bases, with 18 bases spanning the gap.

The J gene is TRBJ2-5, the V gene TRBV15; a possible D gene is TRBD2 (7 bases). Per germline, CDR1 LNHNV and CDR2 YYDKDF (reference sequence). The CDR3 sequence is 16 residues long. V was pared by 5 bases and J by 5 bases, with 21 bases between. Here the CDR3 reads CATSRGGGLPQETQYF. The CDR3 bases are TGTGCCACCAGCCGGGGAGGGGGACTACCCCAGGAGACCCAGTACTTC.

V gene TRBV28 combines with J gene TRBJ2-1; unclear D gene. V gave up 1 base and J gave up 9 bases, with 4 bases separating them. The CDR3 extends over 11 amino acids. Per germline, CDR1 MDHEN and CDR2 SYDVKM. The CDR3 bases are TGTGCCAGCAGTTTATCCCGTGAGCAGTTCTTC. Its translation: CASSLSREQFF.

The V gene is TRBV29-1, the J gene TRBJ2-5, with 9 bases identical to TRBD1. After removal of 3 bases from V and 5 bases from J, the junction contained 4 bases not matched to a gene. This CDR3 is 13 amino acids long. From germline, CDR1 is SQVTM and CDR2 ANQGSEA. The CDR3 region is CSVDTGGRETQYF. CDR3 sequence (DNA): TGCAGCGTTGACACAGGGGGCAGGGAGACCCAGTACTTC.

The V and J genes are TRBV9 and TRBJ2-2; 7 nucleotides line up with TRBD2. In germline, CDR1 is SGDLS, CDR2 YYNGEE. V shed 5 bases and J 6 bases; nucleotides not matched to a gene: 4. The CDR3 has 13 amino acids. DNA for the CDR3: TGTGCCAGCAGGGCAGGACTAGCCGGGGAGCTGTTTTTT. It codes for CASRAGLAGELFF.

The gene calls are TRBV7-2 and TRBJ2-4; D is perhaps TRBD2 (5 bases). Looked up from germline, CDR1 is SGHTA and CDR2 is FQGNSA. Trimming stripped 4 bases from V and 6 bases from J, with 19 bases between. The CDR3 has 16 residues. The CDR3 DNA is TGTGCCAGCAGCTCCCCTGGGTCGGGGATTACAAACATTCAGTACTTC. The encoded protein is CASSSPGSGITNIQYF.

This chain links TRBV7-9 with TRBJ2-2; D not certain. CDR3 size: 16 residues. Trimming pared 0 bases from V and 4 bases from J, leaving 12 bases between. Germline CDR1 SEHNR, CDR2 FQNEAQ (reference sequence). The CDR3 sequence is CASSLAVGKSTGELFF. The CDR3 coding sequence is TGTGCCAGCAGCTTAGCGGTCGGTAAATCCACCGGGGAGCTGTTTTTT.

The V gene is TRBV28, the J gene TRBJ1-1; D is ambiguous. The CDR3 covers 14 residues. The germline V gene encodes CDR1 MDHEN and CDR2 SYDVKM. Trimming pared 7 bases from V and 1 base from J, leaving 13 bases between. The CDR3, as DNA: TGTGCCAGCACCCCTGCGGCTAGGAACACTGAAGCTTTCTTT. Residues: CASTPAARNTEAFF.

The rearrangement links TRBV3-1 (or the pseudogene TRBV3-2) to TRBJ1-2; D unclear. This CDR3 comprises 12 residues. Germline lookup yields CDR1 LGHDT and CDR2 YNNKEL (reference sequence). The V and J ends lost 5 bases and 6 bases respectively, with 10 bases between them. The CDR3 sequence is CASSLSLDGYTF. The CDR3 DNA reads TGTGCCAGCAGCTTGAGCTTGGATGGCTACACCTTC.

The chain has TRBV9 and TRBJ1-2; 7 nucleotides line up with TRBD1. J lost 7 bases, V lost 0 bases, and 9 bases had no gene match. The germline V gene encodes CDR1 SGDLS and CDR2 YYNGEE. The CDR3 runs to 15 residues. CDR3 region: CASSVGQGGPFGYTF. The CDR3 coding sequence is TGTGCCAGCAGCGTAGGTCAAGGGGGCCCGTTTGGCTACACCTTC.

The CDR3 here is CASSSPSLGANYGYTF. The CDR3, as DNA: TGTGCCAGCAGTTCTCCCTCCCTGGGAGCTAACTATGGCTACACCTTC. The J gene is TRBJ1-2, the V gene TRBV28; D remains unclear. Germline lookup yields CDR1 MDHEN and CDR2 SYDVKM. Trimming took 4 bases from V and 0 from J, leaving 15 bases between them. CDR3 length equals 16 residues.

CDR3 sequence: CASSPRVLATNEKLFF. CDR3 in DNA: TGTGCCAGCAGCCCCAGGGTTTTGGCGACTAATGAAAAACTGTTTTTT. The chain is built from TRBV7-2 and TRBJ1-4; D perhaps matches TRBD1 (5 bases). The CDR3 is 16 amino acids. Germline CDR1 and CDR2: SGHTA and FQGNSA. The ends were cut back, 5 bases at V and 2 bases at J, with 15 bases in the middle.

The chain uses TRBV5-1 and TRBJ1-1, with D maybe TRBD1 (5 bases). The germline V gene has CDR1 SGHRS and CDR2 YFSETQ. CDR3 size: 16 residues. Trimming took off 7 bases at V and 1 base at J, with 20 bases between the two ends. This CDR3 is CASSRWGEPGNTEAFF. CDR3 DNA: TGCGCCAGCTCCCGGTGGGGGGAGCCGGGGAACACTGAAGCTTTCTTT.

The chain couples TRBV2 to TRBJ1-6; no clear D gene. V was cut by 6 bases and J by 6 bases, with 15 bases left in between. The CDR3 runs to 15 residues. Germline V gene sequence: CDR1 SNHLY, CDR2 FYNNEI. The CDR3 coding sequence is TGTGCCAGCAGCCTTCACGTAGCGCGTAATTCACCCCTCCACTTT. It specifies CASSLHVARNSPLHF.